Each of the 29 T cell receptor beta chains below was sequenced from the same sample in a study of cytomegalovirus exposure and HLA in healthy donors. The primer mix had 60 Vbeta and 13 Jbeta primers. The method was immunoSEQ multiplex PCR; TCRdb's version includes in-frame clones alone and lacks a portion of them. The table includes around 210,000 clones, 79% detected once. Sequencing input: PBMCs. These TCRs come from a male donor in good health and CMV-seropositive.

The V and J genes are TRBV6-5 and TRBJ1-1; a possible D gene is TRBD1 (6 bases). This CDR3 has 14 amino acids. V was trimmed by 6 bases and J by 4 bases, leaving 15 bases between them. Germline CDR1 and CDR2: MNHEY and SVGAGI. CDR3 sequence (DNA): TGTGCCAGCAGACGGACAGCTGGGGTCACTGAAGCTTTCTTT. Its protein is CASRRTAGVTEAFF.

The chain is built from TRBV23-1 and TRBJ2-1; tentative D call: TRBD2 (5 bases). TRBV23-1 is identified as an open reading frame with a role that is uncertain. V lost 2 bases and J 0 bases, leaving 11 bases between the germline ends. The CDR3 extends over 16 amino acids. As DNA, the CDR3 is TGCGCCAGCAGTCAACTGGGGAGACCCTCCTACAATGAGCAGTTCTTC. This translates into CASSQLGRPSYNEQFF.

The chain uses TRBV5-1 and TRBJ1-1; D is unclear. The CDR3 contains 14 residues. V was pared by 3 bases and J by 1 base, with 10 bases between. Per the germline V gene, CDR1 is SGHRS and CDR2 is YFSETQ. Here the CDR3 DNA reads TGCGCCAGCAGCTACGGGTCTAAGAACACTGAAGCTTTCTTT. It translates to CASSYGSKNTEAFF.

This clone was seen a few times. This chain connects TRBV6-5 to TRBJ2-1, with TRBD1 matching 10 bases. The CDR3 is 15 residues long. The germline V gene has CDR1 MNHEY and CDR2 SVGAGI. V gave up 4 bases and J gave up 4 bases; unmatched junction bases: 4. CDR3 residues: CASSSPGQGYNEQFF. CDR3 nucleotides: TGTGCCAGCAGTTCTCCGGGACAGGGGTACAATGAGCAGTTCTTC.

The chain couples TRBV6-6 to TRBJ2-4, with 7 bases lining up with TRBD1. The CDR3 totals 12 residues. Germline-derived CDR1 and CDR2 are MNHNY and SVGAGI (reference sequence). The J segment lost 7 bases and the V segment lost 6 bases, leaving 3 bases of the junction unmatched. The CDR3 loop is CASRDRWNIQYF. Written as DNA, the CDR3 is TGTGCCAGCAGGGACAGGTGGAACATTCAGTACTTC.

V is TRBV9 and J is TRBJ1-4; D uncertain. The CDR3 totals 17 residues. Deletions cut 0 bases from V and 3 bases from J, with 15 bases between. Germline V CDR1 and CDR2: SGDLS, YYNGEE. CDR3 DNA sequence: TGTGCCAGCAGCGTAGACGATGGAGTTCGGGCTAATGAAAAACTGTTTTTT. Translation gives CASSVDDGVRANEKLFF.

This clone appeared a few times. The chain is built from TRBV7-9 and TRBJ2-7; 9 bases fit TRBD2. This CDR3 spans 18 amino acids. Per germline, CDR1 SEHNR and CDR2 FQNEAQ (reference sequence). V lost 0 bases and J lost 1; bases outside the gene matches: 10. The CDR3 DNA reads as TGTGCCAGCAGCTTAGCCGGTTCGCTAGCGGGAACGTCCTACGAGCAGTACTTC. It specifies CASSLAGSLAGTSYEQYF.

In the case of this clone: Additional DNA sequences in this sample encode the identical CDR3. The V and J genes are TRBV5-1 and TRBJ2-7; D is possibly TRBD2 (5 bases). Germline V gene sequence: CDR1 SGHRS, CDR2 YFSETQ. The V and J ends lost 3 bases and 3 bases respectively, with 7 bases between them. CDR3 length: 12 amino acids. The CDR3 DNA reads TGCGCCAGCAGCTCTACTAGCTACGAGCAGTACTTC. It codes for CASSSTSYEQYF. The full variable domain, in which reference TRBV5-1 and TRBJ2-7 provide the parts outside the CDR3, is KAGVTQTPRYLIKTRGQQVTLSCSPISGHRSVSWYQQTPGQGLQFLFEYFSETQRNKGNFPGRFSGRQFSNSRSEMNVSTLELGDSALYLCASSSTSYEQYFGPGTRLTVT.

This clone showed up just once. The chain couples TRBV14 to TRBJ1-5; D not certain. Germline CDR1 and CDR2: SGHDN and FVKESK. Trimming stripped 0 bases from V and 0 bases from J, with 9 bases between. This CDR3 is 16 amino acids long. In nucleotides, the CDR3 is TGTGCCAGCAGCCAAGACCCCGTTAATAGCAATCAGCCCCAGCATTTT. Translation: CASSQDPVNSNQPQHF.

A few counts support this clone. The chain uses TRBV11-2 and TRBJ1-4; 8 nucleotides agree with TRBD1. The CDR3 spans 16 residues. The ends lost 8 bases at V and 4 bases at J; junction bases unmatched: 12. Germline V lookup: CDR1 SGHAT, CDR2 FQNNGV. For the CDR3, the DNA is TGTGCCAGCTCGTCGATTGGGACAGGAGTTAATGAAAAACTGTTTTTT. It encodes CASSSIGTGVNEKLFF.

The J gene is TRBJ1-1, the V gene TRBV9, with D possibly matching TRBD1 (6 bases). CDR3 length: 12 residues. Trimming shortened V by 10 bases and J by 5 bases, and 15 bases separated the two germline ends. Germline CDR1 is SGDLS and CDR2 is YYNGEE. The DNA for the CDR3 is TGTGCCCGAAGACAGGCGAGAACTGAAGCTTTCTTT. Translating gives CARRQARTEAFF.

The rearrangement joins TRBV5-1 to TRBJ1-3; D might be TRBD1 (5 bases). CDR3 length equals 15 residues. CDR1 SGHRS and CDR2 YFSETQ come from the germline V gene. V was shortened by 1 base and J by 6 bases, with 14 bases between the two germline ends. The CDR3: CASSLSGGEENTIYF. The CDR3 DNA sequence: TGCGCCAGCAGCTTGAGTGGAGGGGAGGAAAACACCATATATTTT.

In nucleotides, the CDR3 is TGCAGCGTTGAAGGGGGCGCGGAGACCCAGTACTTC. It yields the protein CSVEGGAETQYF. This chain connects TRBV29-1 to TRBJ2-5, with D tentatively TRBD1 (5 bases). The ends were cut back, 1 base at V and 5 bases at J, with 8 bases in the middle. From germline, CDR1 is SQVTM and CDR2 ANQGSEA. This CDR3 comprises 12 residues.

This clone was seen only a few times. J is TRBJ2-1 and V is TRBV9; D is unresolved. Germline V lookup: CDR1 SGDLS, CDR2 YYNGEE. This CDR3 contains 17 residues. V was trimmed by 4 bases and J by 0 bases, leaving 17 bases between them. CDR3 protein: CASSTLSTASSYNEQFF. The CDR3 bases are TGTGCCAGCAGCACACTATCGACCGCTAGCTCCTACAATGAGCAGTTCTTC.

The chain is built from TRBV11-1 and TRBJ1-1; 7 positions agree with TRBD1. V was pared by 5 bases and J by 4 bases, with 7 bases of the junction left unmatched. The germline V gene encodes CDR1 SGHAT and CDR2 FQDESV (reference sequence). The CDR3 sequence is 14 residues long. The CDR3 DNA reads TGTGCCAGCAGCCCAAGACAGGGACTCACTGAAGCTTTCTTT. This sequence encodes CASSPRQGLTEAFF.

V is TRBV27 and J is TRBJ1-5; D might be TRBD1 (5 bases). Germline V gives CDR1 MNHEY, CDR2 SMNVEV (reference sequence). V lost 4 bases to trimming and J lost 5 bases, with 9 bases between them. CDR3 size: 13 residues. The CDR3: CASSSDSYQPQHF. CDR3 DNA sequence: TGTGCCAGCAGTTCCGACAGTTATCAGCCCCAGCATTTT.

The chain joins TRBV4-3 to TRBJ1-2; D ambiguous. The germline gives CDR1 LGHNA, CDR2 YSLEER. The ends were cut back, 0 bases at V and 5 bases at J, with 16 bases in the middle. The CDR3 is made up of 16 amino acids. CDR3 coding DNA: TGCGCCAGCAGCCAAGATAAGGCGCCGGCGAGGTATGGCTACACCTTC. It encodes CASSQDKAPARYGYTF.

The rearrangement links TRBV20-1 to TRBJ1-2; the D gene is possibly TRBD1 (5 bases). V dropped 3 bases and J dropped 8 bases, with 10 bases sitting between them. Germline V gives CDR1 DFQATT, CDR2 SNEGSKA (reference sequence). The CDR3 is made up of 11 amino acids. DNA of the CDR3: TGCAGTGCTAGCAGGGTATCAGGCTACACCTTC. Protein sequence: CSASRVSGYTF.

The chain employs TRBV21-1 and TRBJ1-2. TRBV21-1 constitutes a pseudogene. This CDR3 spans 16 amino acids. CDR3 sequence reads: CASSKRGGRTRYGYTF. CDR3 coding DNA: TGTGCCAGCAGCAAACGGGGGGGGAGGACCCGGTATGGCTACACCTTC.

This chain connects TRBV30 to TRBJ2-7; 7 bases fit TRBD1. CDR3 length: 14 residues. Germline CDR1 is GTSNPN and CDR2 is SVGIG (reference sequence). With 2 bases clipped from V and 3 bases from J, the junction kept 7 bases outside the gene matches. CDR3 DNA sequence: TGTGCCTGGAGTCGACAGGGTACGAACTACGAGCAGTACTTC. Protein: CAWSRQGTNYEQYF.

This sequence joins TRBV27 and TRBJ1-5; 8 nucleotides line up with TRBD1. This CDR3 has 16 residues. With V trimmed by 6 bases and J by 2 bases, 9 bases remained unmatched. Germline V gene data show CDR1 as MNHEY and CDR2 as SMNVEV (reference sequence). The CDR3 loop reads CASSSQGATRNQPQHF. CDR3 nucleotides: TGTGCCAGCAGCTCCCAGGGGGCAACTCGCAATCAGCCCCAGCATTTT.

About this clone itself: Its ends do not fully match the called genes, so a read error is possible. The chain joins TRBV7-9 to TRBJ2-7; 7 nucleotides line up with TRBD2. The CDR3 has 15 residues. The germline V gene has CDR1 SEHNR and CDR2 FQNEAQ (reference sequence). The CDR3 is CSSRDGGGSSYEQYF. In DNA form, the CDR3 reads TGTTCCAGCCGAGACGGCGGGGGAAGCTCCTACGAGCAGTACTTC.

The CDR3 DNA follows: TGTGCCATCAGTGAGGGACAGGGGGGACAGCCCCAGCATTTT. It translates to CAISEGQGGQPQHF. The chain couples TRBV10-3 to TRBJ1-5; 10 nucleotides agree with TRBD1. Germline V gene data show CDR1 as ENHRY and CDR2 as SYGVKD. The CDR3 length is 14 residues. The V gene end was trimmed by 2 bases and the J gene end by 7 bases; junction bases not matched to a gene: 2.

The rearrangement uses TRBV5-1 and TRBJ2-5; D perhaps matches TRBD1 (7 bases). CDR3 length equals 14 residues. Germline V gene sequence: CDR1 SGHRS, CDR2 YFSETQ. Trimming cost V 0 bases and J 5 bases, with 11 bases left between them. The CDR3, as DNA: TGCGCCAGCAGCTTGGAACAGGGGAGGGAGACCCAGTACTTC. Its protein product is CASSLEQGRETQYF.

The genes are TRBV7-9 and TRBJ1-4; TRBD1 matches 7 bases. The germline V gene has CDR1 SEHNR and CDR2 FQNEAQ (reference sequence). V dropped 0 bases and J dropped 1; count of bases not matched to a gene: 2. The CDR3 runs to 16 residues. CDR3 in amino acids: CASSLARGLTNEKLFF. The CDR3 bases are TGTGCCAGCAGCTTAGCGAGGGGGCTAACTAATGAAAAACTGTTTTTT.

The chain has TRBV19 and TRBJ1-4; 10 nucleotides agree with TRBD1. Germline V gene data show CDR1 as LNHDA and CDR2 as SQIVND (reference sequence). CDR3 length: 14 residues. V shed 5 bases and J 5 bases; nucleotides not matched to a gene: 2. This chain's CDR3 is CASSSGQGNEKLFF. The DNA of the CDR3 is TGTGCCAGTAGTTCGGGACAGGGGAATGAAAAACTGTTTTTT.

The chain employs TRBV9 and TRBJ2-7, with 9 bases fitting TRBD2. The V gene end was trimmed by 0 bases and the J gene end by 5 bases; junction bases not matched to a gene: 6. There are 15 residues in the CDR3. The germline V gene has CDR1 SGDLS and CDR2 YYNGEE. CDR3 sequence: CASSVGGLAWNEQYF. Here the CDR3 DNA reads TGTGCCAGCAGCGTAGGGGGACTAGCATGGAACGAGCAGTACTTC.

The chain combines TRBV4-3 with TRBJ2-2; D perhaps matches TRBD1 (5 bases). Germline V gene sequence: CDR1 LGHNA, CDR2 YSLEER. Deletions cut 1 base from V and 1 base from J, with 7 bases between. This CDR3 is 15 amino acids long. CDR3 nucleotides: TGCGCCAGCAGCCAAGTGACAGAGAACACCGGGGAGCTGTTTTTT. It yields the protein CASSQVTENTGELFF.

The rearrangement links TRBV28 to TRBJ2-7; no reliable D call. This CDR3 has 13 residues. Germline loops: CDR1 MDHEN, CDR2 SYDVKM. V was clipped by 7 bases and J by 3 bases, with 13 bases between them. CDR3 in DNA: TGTGCCAGCAAAGCGAGTCCGCTCTACGAGCAGTACTTC. As protein: CASKASPLYEQYF.